This T cell receptor beta chain was sequenced in a study of blood T cells in healthy people across ages. Trimming took 6 bases from V and 1 from J; bases not matched to a gene: 6. Germline V gene sequence: CDR1 DFQATT, CDR2 SNEGSKA (reference sequence). The CDR3 totals 15 residues. On this clonotype itself: Its specificity is unknown.

Primed by a sample-barcoded 5' primer and a J-beta primer mix, a second PCR proceeded for about 7 to 12 cycles. Using its own MiXCR run on the 5' RACE reads, TCRdb lists one record per CDR3 protein. The sample has roughly 1.9 million distinct CDR3 sequences, about two fifths seen once. Roughly 9.8 milliliters of peripheral blood were drawn from each donor. At least 7 million PBMCs were isolated per sample. General study findings and limits: Because sorting was not performed, PBMCs prevented conclusive naive versus antigen-experienced comparison. Measured against age, TCR beta diversity per million T cells decreased in a roughly linear manner.

The chain carries TRBV20-1 and TRBJ2-5, with 12 bases lining up with TRBD2. Material for sequencing was blood. This TCR was sampled from a human donor in good health. The CDR3 loop reads CSAPSSGGAQETQYF. Written as DNA, the CDR3 is TGCAGTGCCCCCTCTAGCGGGGGGGCCCAAGAGACCCAGTACTTC.